The source of this T cell receptor (beta chain) is a study of blood T cell repertoires in COVID-19 (dated by TCRdb to about 2020). In the study overall: Collaborator samples came from the United States, Italy and Spain and covered acute and convalescent phases of COVID-19. The sample metadata nearly always contained a de-identified subject ID, COVID-19 status, age in years and sex. The repertoires were released in a freely available public database intended as a resource for research on the immune response to SARS-CoV-2. The prospective study material was composed of cDNA or gDNA derived from T cells, B-cell-depleted T cells, or PBMCs. HLA class I and class II types, where available, came from metadata supplied by the sample provider rather than from assay-based typing. Samples were obtained from the ongoing ImmuneRACE study (first 160 participants) and from some 1,200 subjects provided by 6 global collaborators. The dataset comprised deeply sampled blood TCRbeta repertoires from subjects exposed to, actively infected with, or recovered from COVID-19.

As to this clone: Its binding antigen is unknown. Base qualities are not recorded, but no much larger clone differs from it by a single base.

In Seattle, one collaborating source enrolled patients while the infection was active and tracked those patients longitudinally over the course of disease. Each collaborating institution followed its own protocols to collect whole blood in K2EDTA tubes. For TCRbeta analysis, collaborators shipped samples as frozen whole blood, isolated PBMCs, or DNA extracted from either of those sample types. TCRbeta CDR3 regions were amplified from genomic DNA using the immunoSEQ Assay, a bias-controlled multiplex PCR. The authors' pipeline ran thus. Nucleated cell counts per sample were estimated from amplification of reference gene primers within the assay. Sequence reads were collapsed and filtered to measure the absolute abundance of every unique TCRbeta CDR3 rearrangement. For each sample, productive Simpson clonality was calculated as the square root of Simpson's diversity index over productive rearrangements. The source is immuneACCESS, and TCRdb retained only in-frame sequences with V and J called. Part of the clones is not carried over; for the studies checked, unresolved V genes explain less than half of this, and the remainder is unexplained. Clonal size and the V and J genes are those of that table, whereas D and trimming came from the DNA. A total of a few hundred thousand clones appear in this sample, approximately 88% of them only once. Just under 6.5% of the sample rests with the top ten.

Overall study outcomes, separate from this receptor: How much clinical and demographic metadata was included differed by source and by participant, and the metadata was provided uncurated.

Ends trimmed: V by 1 base, J by 3 bases; bases unmatched to a gene: 6. The germline V gene (reference sequence) supplies CDR1 LGHDT and CDR2 YNNKEL. The CDR3 runs 16 amino acids, cysteine and phenylalanine included. Only the CDR3 region is kept as DNA, spanning 48 bases read in frame from base 1. The TCR comes from a woman aged 25 to 39 with COVID-19, enrolled during active disease. The chain was built from TRBV3-1 (or the pseudogene TRBV3-2) and TRBJ1-2; TRBD1 matches 9 bases in the middle. The sequenced sample was peripheral blood. Here is the DNA: TGTGCCAGCAGCCAAGGGGTTAACAGGGGGCACTATGGCTACACCTTC. Its amino acids are CASSQGVNRGHYGYTF.